Presented here are 7 T cell receptor beta chains from one specimen sequenced in a study of sequential checkpoint blockade in melanoma. Treatment denoted: randomized to nivolumab then ipilimumab (arm A) or the reverse (arm B). Sequencing was performed with immunoSEQ multiplex PCR; in TCRdb, only in-frame clones are kept and a portion is missing. This table has 15,000 to 20,000 clones, around 24% appearing once. The material was tumor tissue (inferred from file names), obtained from a patient given nivolumab and ipilimumab in sequence. The origin of the receptors is a human donor with melanoma.

This clone appeared a few times. The gene calls are TRBV6-8 and TRBJ1-4; D remains ambiguous. The CDR3 sequence is 14 residues long. Trimming stripped 3 bases from V and 0 bases from J, with 5 bases between. Per germline, CDR1 MNHGY and CDR2 SAAAGT. CDR3 nucleotides: TGTGCCAGCAGTTATGGCGCAACTAATGAAAAACTGTTTTTT. It encodes CASSYGATNEKLFF.

The J gene is TRBJ1-5, the V gene TRBV28; D is possibly TRBD1 (5 bases). The CDR3 loop spans 13 amino acids. V was clipped by 6 bases and J by 6 bases, with 12 bases between them. Germline V gene sequence: CDR1 MDHEN, CDR2 SYDVKM. This chain's CDR3 is CASRPPGGQPQHF. CDR3 DNA sequence: TGTGCCAGCAGACCACCGGGGGGTCAGCCCCAGCATTTT.

The rearrangement joins TRBV9 to TRBJ1-1; D unresolved. V was pared by 6 bases and J by 5 bases, with 11 bases between. Germline CDR1 reads SGDLS; CDR2 reads YYNGEE. The CDR3 is 12 residues long. CDR3 loop: CASNSGGTEAFF. The CDR3 region has the DNA TGTGCCAGCAACTCAGGAGGAACTGAAGCTTTCTTT. Looking up the rest from reference TRBV9 and TRBJ1-1 gives the full variable domain: DSGVTQTPKHLITATGQRVTLRCSPRSGDLSVYWYQQSLDQGLQFLIQYYNGEERAKGNILERFSAQQFPDLHSELNLSSLELGDSALYFCASNSGGTEAFFGQGTRLTVV.

The chain employs TRBV29-1 and TRBJ1-2; 9 nucleotides line up with TRBD1. The CDR3 totals 14 residues. Per the germline V gene, CDR1 is SQVTM and CDR2 is ANQGSEA. V dropped 6 bases and J dropped 4; count of bases not matched to a gene: 9. The CDR3 loop is CSVPLQGAAYGYTF. CDR3 sequence (DNA): TGCAGCGTCCCGCTACAGGGGGCGGCCTATGGCTACACCTTC.

The J gene is TRBJ2-7, the V gene TRBV11-3; D is possibly TRBD2 (6 bases). This CDR3 is 16 amino acids long. Trimming took off 5 bases at V and 6 bases at J, with 23 bases between the two ends. CDR1 is SGHNT, CDR2 YENEEA, per germline. CDR3 residues: CASSPQQDLGRGEQYF. DNA of the CDR3: TGTGCCAGCAGCCCCCAACAGGACCTTGGGCGGGGCGAGCAGTACTTC.

A few counts support this clone. This chain connects TRBV7-1 to TRBJ2-7; D is unclear. Being an ORF, TRBV7-1 has a function that is uncertain. This CDR3 region has 13 residues. Trimming removed 5 bases from V and 2 bases from J, with 10 bases in between. CDR3: CASSLDRAYEQYF. Written as DNA, the CDR3 is TGTGCCAGCAGCCTGGACCGAGCCTACGAGCAGTACTTC.

In its sample, this clone was seen many times. The chain has TRBV11-3 and TRBJ1-1; possible D gene TRBD1, 5 bases. The germline V gene encodes CDR1 SGHNT and CDR2 YENEEA. Trimming removed 5 bases at V and 3 bases at J, with 22 bases between. The CDR3 extends over 17 amino acids. This chain's CDR3 is CASSQLGTPMGDTEAFF. DNA for the CDR3: TGTGCCAGCAGCCAACTCGGGACGCCCATGGGGGACACTGAAGCTTTCTTT.